The 20 T cell receptor beta chains reported below all come from one sample, sequenced in a study of response to subunit inactivated influenza vaccine. TCRdb passed the RT-PCR reads through MiXCR, listing each CDR3 protein once. The data hold 150,000 to 200,000 distinct CDR3 sequences, with about a tenth observed a single time. This sample comprised non-naive T cells sorted from PBMCs, obtained on the day of vaccination. The source is a middle-aged man who received an inactivated influenza vaccine.

This clonotype was counted ten times or more. The chain is built from TRBV5-1 and TRBJ1-6; TRBD1 is a possible D gene (5 bases). The V and J ends lost 0 bases and 7 bases respectively, with 11 bases between them. The CDR3 sequence is 15 residues long. CDR1 is SGHRS and CDR2 is YFSETQ in the germline V gene. CDR3 region: CASSLEGRMNSPLHF. The CDR3 nucleotides read TGCGCCAGCAGCTTGGAGGGACGTATGAATTCACCCCTCCACTTT.

This clonotype turned up a few times. V gene TRBV6-2 or TRBV6-3 combines with J gene TRBJ2-1; TRBD2 matches 7 bases. Germline assignment: CDR1 MNHEY and CDR2 SVGEGT. Losses at the gene ends were 4 bases for V and 5 bases for J; bases not matched to a gene: 14. This CDR3 is 17 amino acids long. The CDR3 sequence: CASSSISAQRDHNEQFF. In DNA, the CDR3 is TGTGCCAGCAGTTCTATCTCCGCCCAGCGGGACCACAATGAGCAGTTCTTC.

In this sample, this clonotype turned up many times. This sequence joins TRBV6-2 or TRBV6-3 and TRBJ1-1; possibly TRBD1 for D (5 bases). Trimming removed 4 bases at V and 2 bases at J, with 14 bases between. CDR1 and CDR2 from the germline V gene are MNHEY and SVGEGT. This CDR3 is built from 15 residues. CDR3 sequence reads: CASSSRGKRNTEAFF. Written as DNA, the CDR3 is TGTGCCAGCAGTTCCCGGGGGAAGAGAAACACTGAAGCTTTCTTT.

V gene TRBV7-6 combines with J gene TRBJ2-3, with 10 bases lining up with TRBD2. The CDR3 is made up of 15 amino acids. Trimming took 5 bases from V and 6 from J; bases not matched to a gene: 8. Germline loops: CDR1 SGHVS, CDR2 FNYEAQ. CDR3 bases: TGTGCCAGCAGCCTAACACTAGCGGGATCTGATACGCAGTATTTT. This translates into CASSLTLAGSDTQYF.

In this sample, this clonotype turned up many times. This rearrangement joins TRBV7-9 to TRBJ1-2; 7 nucleotides match TRBD1. The CDR3 contains 15 residues. CDR1 is SEHNR, CDR2 FQNEAQ, per germline (reference sequence). The junction had 10 bases not matched to a gene; V was cut back by 5 bases and J by 4 bases. The CDR3 region has the DNA TGTGCCAGCAGCCCGACAGGGAGCCCTGTCTATGGCTACACCTTC. Translation: CASSPTGSPVYGYTF.

This clonotype was detected only a few times. The J gene is TRBJ2-3, the V gene TRBV11-2, with a possible D match to TRBD2 (5 bases). Germline CDR1 SGHAT, CDR2 FQNNGV. The V gene lost 2 bases and the J gene lost 0 bases, with 9 bases spanning the gap. The CDR3 loop spans 15 amino acids. The CDR3 loop is CASSLTGFSTDTQYF. The CDR3 coding sequence is TGTGCCAGCAGCTTAACGGGGTTTAGCACAGATACGCAGTATTTT.

A few counts support this clonotype. The chain employs TRBV3-1 and TRBJ1-3; D uncertain. The CDR3 is 16 amino acids. V lost 1 base, J lost 4 bases, and 14 bases lay in between. CDR1 LGHDT and CDR2 YNNKEL come from the germline V gene (reference sequence). DNA of the CDR3: TGTGCCAGCAGCCAAGGCGGGTCGGCCAGCGGAAACACCATATATTTT. The encoded protein is CASSQGGSASGNTIYF. The complete variable domain, with remaining parts taken from reference TRBV3-1 and TRBJ1-3, reads DTAVSQTPKYLVTQMGNDKSIKCEQNLGHDTMYWYKQDSKKFLKIMFSYNNKELIINETVPNRFSPKSPDKAHLNLHINSLELGDSAVYFCASSQGGSASGNTIYFGEGSWLTVV.

The table lists this clonotype with a few counts. V and J are TRBV6-5 and TRBJ1-2; tentative D call: TRBD1 (5 bases). Trimming shortened V by 2 bases and J by 4 bases, and 11 bases separated the two germline ends. Germline V CDR1 and CDR2: MNHEY, SVGAGI. The CDR3 loop spans 14 amino acids. The CDR3 DNA reads as TGTGCCAGCAGTTACGGGGGACGGACCTATGGCTACACCTTC. This sequence encodes CASSYGGRTYGYTF.

This clonotype was seen a handful of times. The chain combines TRBV15 with TRBJ1-5, with D tentatively TRBD1 (6 bases). The CDR3 is 16 residues long. Trimming cost V 2 bases and J 3 bases, with 14 bases left between them. Per the germline V gene, CDR1 is LNHNV and CDR2 is YYDKDF (reference sequence). This CDR3 reads CATSRIKGGHNQPQHF. The CDR3 DNA reads TGTGCCACCAGCAGAATCAAAGGGGGACACAATCAGCCCCAGCATTTT.

This clonotype was recorded a few times. The chain uses TRBV12-3 or TRBV12-4 and TRBJ2-7; 9 nucleotides match TRBD1. Trimming removed 4 bases from V and 6 bases from J; junction bases left unmatched: 10. CDR3 length equals 15 residues. CDR3 in DNA: TGTGCCAGCAGTTCCTGGGGACAGGGAAGAGGCGAGCAGTACTTC. Amino acid sequence: CASSSWGQGRGEQYF.

As regards this clonotype: A clone one base away is much larger, so this may be a read error. This chain connects TRBV24-1 to TRBJ2-3, with 9 positions matching TRBD1. Per germline, CDR1 KGHDR and CDR2 SFDVKD. This CDR3 spans 16 amino acids. The CDR3 region has the DNA TGTGCCACCACTGATGCGAACAGGGGGCGCACAGATACGCAGTATTTT. Protein: CATTDANRGRTDTQYF.

The gene calls are TRBV12-3 or TRBV12-4 and TRBJ2-4; no reliable D call. V lost 3 bases, J lost 0 bases, and 9 bases lay in between. The CDR3 extends over 15 amino acids. The CDR3 region has the DNA TGTGCCAGCAGTTTGGACGGTTTAGCCAAAAACATTCAGTACTTC. Residues: CASSLDGLAKNIQYF.

This clonotype was seen a few times. DNA for the CDR3: TGTGCCAGCATGATTGGCTCTGGAAACACCATATATTTT. This translates into CASMIGSGNTIYF. The chain combines TRBV25-1 with TRBJ1-3; unclear D gene. Trimming removed 7 bases at V and 0 bases at J, with 7 bases between. Germline V CDR1 and CDR2: MGHDK, SYGVNS. This CDR3 is built from 13 residues.

This clonotype was found many times. The V call is TRBV20-1, the J call TRBJ2-7; unclear D gene. This CDR3 spans 15 amino acids. The germline V and J ends were trimmed by 3 bases and 3 bases, with 18 bases remaining between them. The germline V gene has CDR1 DFQATT and CDR2 SNEGSKA (reference sequence). CDR3 residues: CSASLIGLGIYEQYF. In DNA form, the CDR3 reads TGCAGTGCTAGCTTAATCGGCCTAGGGATCTACGAGCAGTACTTC.

The V gene is TRBV2, the J gene TRBJ1-1; D might be TRBD1 (6 bases). The germline V gene encodes CDR1 SNHLY and CDR2 FYNNEI. Trimming stripped 6 bases from V and 5 bases from J, with 16 bases between. The CDR3 is 14 residues long. The CDR3 reads CASRYRDEWTEAFF. The CDR3, as DNA: TGTGCCAGCAGGTACAGGGACGAATGGACTGAAGCTTTCTTT.

At least ten counts were recorded for this clonotype. This chain joins TRBV12-3 or TRBV12-4 and TRBJ1-1; no reliable D call. CDR3 length: 14 amino acids. Trimming left V 2 bases short and J 0 bases short, with 7 bases between. The DNA of the CDR3 is TGTGCCAGCAGTTTAATGGGGATGAACACTGAAGCTTTCTTT. It translates to CASSLMGMNTEAFF.

This clonotype was seen a few times. The chain carries TRBV4-1 and TRBJ2-4; 9 bases align to TRBD2. The CDR3 runs to 20 residues. The germline V gene encodes CDR1 MGHRA and CDR2 YSYEKL. J gave up 1 base and V 4 bases, and 17 bases lay outside the gene matches. The CDR3 is CASSLAFGGGVPGAKNIQYF. The CDR3, as DNA: TGCGCCAGCAGCCTAGCCTTTGGCGGGGGGGTCCCCGGGGCCAAAAACATTCAGTACTTC.

This clonotype was observed a handful of times. The chain recombines TRBV4-2 with TRBJ2-7, with 9 positions matching TRBD2. There are 13 residues in the CDR3. Trimming took 1 base from V and 5 from J; bases not matched to a gene: 0. CDR1 is LGHNA and CDR2 is YNFKEQ in the germline V gene. The CDR3 nucleotides are TGTGCCAGCAGCCAAGGACTAGCGGACGAGCAGTACTTC. It is translated as CASSQGLADEQYF.

CDR3 protein: CASSSTRQGAGSVNTEAFF. As DNA, the CDR3 is TGTGCCAGCAGTTCAACTCGACAGGGGGCTGGTAGCGTGAACACTGAAGCTTTCTTT. The rearrangement joins TRBV27 to TRBJ1-1; 10 positions agree with TRBD1. Trimming cost V 4 bases and J 0 bases; bases outside gene matches: 14. The V gene's germline CDR1 is MNHEY and CDR2 SMNVEV (reference sequence). The CDR3 totals 19 residues.

This clonotype was seen repeatedly, ten times or more. This rearrangement joins TRBV4-2 to TRBJ2-7; 7 bases map to TRBD2. Looked up from germline, CDR1 is LGHNA and CDR2 is YNFKEQ. Trimming at V came to 0 bases and at J to 3 bases, leaving 5 bases not matched to a gene. The CDR3 has 15 residues. The CDR3 loop reads CASSQDQRTSYEQYF. The CDR3 DNA follows: TGTGCCAGCAGCCAAGATCAAAGGACTAGCTACGAGCAGTACTTC.